Listed below are T cell receptor beta chains from one sample, sequenced in a study of blood T cell repertoires in COVID-19. Sequencing used immunoSEQ multiplex PCR; TCRdb keeps in-frame clones, though not all of them. This table has tens of thousands of clones, roughly 90% appearing once. The source material was peripheral blood. The receptors derive from a man aged 55 to 70 with COVID-19, enrolled during active disease. CDR3s include the opening cysteine and the closing phenylalanine or tryptophan. The D gene is left open where the match is weak. A clone size is listed for some rows: how often the clone was seen (once, few, many), or a class if it is expanded.

cdr3_aa | cdr3_nt | j_call | v_call | d_call | clone_size
CSVEDGVGDRGASGYTF | TGCAGCGTTGAAGATGGGGTCGGGGACAGGGGAGCGAGTGGCTACACCTTC | TRBJ1-2 | TRBV29-1 | TRBD1 | -
CAWSTSGGLQPQHF | TGTGCCTGGAGTACCTCGGGGGGCCTTCAGCCCCAGCATTTT | TRBJ1-5 | TRBV30 | - | -
CASSPRSFSGGGSEQYF | TGTGCCAGCTCACCACGTTCTTTCTCTGGAGGGGGCAGCGAGCAGTACTTC | TRBJ2-7 | TRBV18 | - | -
CASRTGRVLELFF | TGTGCCAGCAGGACCGGGCGGGTGTTGGAACTGTTTTTT | TRBJ1-4 | TRBV7-9 | - | -
CASTLSGRPTGELFF | TGTGCCAGCACTCTATCGGGGAGGCCCACCGGGGAGCTGTTTTTT | TRBJ2-2 | TRBV5-4 | - | many
CASSPDGQLAKNIQYF | TGTGCCAGCAGCCCCGACGGACAGTTAGCCAAAAACATTCAGTACTTC | TRBJ2-4 | TRBV7-2 | - | -
CASSEGNGDTEAFF | TGTGCCAGTAGTGAAGGGAACGGGGACACTGAAGCTTTCTTT | TRBJ1-1 | TRBV19 | - | -
CASSVARGTDTQYF | TGTGCCAGCAGCGTAGCCAGGGGCACAGATACGCAGTATTTT | TRBJ2-3 | TRBV9 | - | -
CASSLMTGGKTQYF | TGTGCCAGCAGCTTGATGACAGGGGGCAAGACCCAGTACTTC | TRBJ2-5 | TRBV5-4 | TRBD1 | -
CASSSRERYVYNEQFF | TGTGCCAGCAGCTCAAGGGAGCGCTACGTCTACAATGAGCAGTTCTTC | TRBJ2-1 | TRBV2 | - | -
CASIEGAGGAETQYF | TGTGCCAGCATAGAGGGTGCAGGGGGCGCGGAGACCCAGTACTTC | TRBJ2-5 | TRBV6-5 | TRBD1 | -
CASSDSYENTDTQYF | TGTGCCAGCAGTGACTCGTATGAGAACACAGATACGCAGTATTTT | TRBJ2-3 | TRBV6-4 | - | once
CATSDTQFTDTQYF | TGTGCCACCAGTGATACACAGTTCACAGATACGCAGTATTTT | TRBJ2-3 | TRBV24-1 | - | -
CASSPRGADSTDTQYF | TGTGCCAGCAGCCCTCGGGGAGCCGACAGCACAGATACGCAGTATTTT | TRBJ2-3 | TRBV9 | - | -
CASSSAGGVSKNIQYF | TGTGCCAGCAGCTCCGCGGGGGGGGTGAGCAAAAACATTCAGTACTTC | TRBJ2-4 | TRBV11-3 | TRBD2 | -
CSVEGPGQGGGKQYF | TGCAGCGTTGAAGGGCCGGGACAGGGGGGAGGGAAGCAGTACTTC | TRBJ2-7 | TRBV29-1 | TRBD1 | -
CAWSATRVDTQYF | TGTGCCTGGAGTGCCACCAGGGTGGATACGCAGTATTTT | TRBJ2-3 | TRBV30 | - | -
CASSWGGGEETQYF | TGTGCCAGCAGTTGGGGAGGGGGTGAGGAGACCCAGTACTTC | TRBJ2-5 | TRBV28 | - | -
CASSLGEKQYF | TGTGCCAGCAGCCTTGGAGAGAAGCAGTACTTC | TRBJ2-7 | TRBV14 | - | -
CASSLAEGYEQYF | TGTGCCAGCAGCTTAGCGGAGGGCTACGAGCAGTACTTC | TRBJ2-7 | TRBV7-3 | - | once
CASSLVGGATNEKLFF | TGCGCCAGCAGCTTGGTAGGGGGCGCAACTAATGAAAAACTGTTTTTT | TRBJ1-4 | TRBV5-1 | TRBD1 | -
CASSEDGGTGVYEQYF | TGTGCCAGTAGTGAGGACGGCGGGACGGGAGTCTACGAGCAGTACTTC | TRBJ2-7 | TRBV19 | - | -
CASTPFEGELFF | TGTGCCAGCACCCCCTTCGAGGGGGAGCTGTTTTTT | TRBJ2-2 | TRBV7-9 | - | few
CAWSREVMLDNEQFF | TGTGCCTGGAGTAGGGAGGTTATGTTGGACAATGAGCAGTTCTTC | TRBJ2-1 | TRBV30 | - | -
CASSGLAGGDEQFF | TGTGCCAGCAGTGGGCTAGCGGGTGGAGATGAGCAGTTCTTC | TRBJ2-1 | TRBV5-5 | TRBD2 | -
CASSAEQGGSEKLFF | TGTGCCAGCAGCGCCGAACAGGGGGGTAGTGAAAAACTGTTTTTT | TRBJ1-4 | TRBV9 | TRBD1 | -
CASSPGGNQPQHF | TGTGCCAGCTCACCTGGGGGGAATCAGCCCCAGCATTTT | TRBJ1-5 | TRBV18 | - | -
CASSPLGGFSGNTIYF | TGTGCCAGCAGCCCCTTGGGGGGGTTCTCTGGAAACACCATATATTTT | TRBJ1-3 | TRBV3-1/TRBV3-2 | - | -
CASSTLRQGNQPQHF | TGTGCCAGTAGTACCCTGAGACAGGGCAATCAGCCCCAGCATTTT | TRBJ1-5 | TRBV19 | - | few
CATSRGLSGSNQPQHF | TGTGCCACCAGCAGAGGTCTCTCAGGGAGCAATCAGCCCCAGCATTTT | TRBJ1-5 | TRBV15 | - | -
CASSEDRGTDTQYF | TGTGCCAGCAGTGAAGATCGGGGTACAGATACGCAGTATTTT | TRBJ2-3 | TRBV2 | - | -
CASTQVKGRVEYRSGRETQYF | TGTGCCAGCACCCAAGTAAAGGGGAGGGTGGAGTATAGATCGGGAAGAGAGACCCAGTACTTC | TRBJ2-5 | TRBV3-1/TRBV3-2 | TRBD2 | -
CASRSPGTKNEQFF | TGTGCCAGCAGGTCCCCGGGAACGAAGAATGAGCAGTTCTTC | TRBJ2-1 | TRBV5-8 | - | -
CASSQIGTSGGTYEQYF | TGTGCCAGCAGTCAAATCGGGACTAGCGGGGGAACCTACGAGCAGTACTTC | TRBJ2-7 | TRBV6-6 | TRBD2 | -
CATRTGGSNQPQHF | TGTGCCACCCGGACGGGCGGGAGCAATCAGCCCCAGCATTTT | TRBJ1-5 | TRBV19 | - | -
CASSKWAATNSPLHF | TGTGCCAGCAGCAAATGGGCAGCTACTAATTCACCCCTCCACTTT | TRBJ1-6 | TRBV21-1 | - | -
CASSDRGTQPQHF | TGTGCCAGCAGCGACAGGGGGACTCAGCCCCAGCATTTT | TRBJ1-5 | TRBV6-5 | TRBD1 | -
CATSDPVSYEQYF | TGTGCCACCAGTGACCCAGTCTCCTACGAGCAGTACTTC | TRBJ2-7 | TRBV24-1 | - | -
CASRPRQGRETQYF | TGTGCCAGCAGGCCAAGACAGGGGAGGGAGACCCAGTACTTC | TRBJ2-5 | TRBV28 | TRBD1 | -